The table lists the clone carrying this TCR beta chain with a few counts. Primers targeting TRAV and TRBV primed first-strand cDNA, covering alpha and beta chains. The TCRs were subjected to amplification over 20 PCR cycles employing a constant-region primer in conjunction with a V-primer adapter. TCRdb analysed the reads with MiXCR anew, one entry per CDR3 protein. The table lists about 44,000 distinct CDR3 sequences, under 30% of them singletons, with over 9% in the top ten. This entry comes from a study of low-dose radiotherapy and immunotherapy resistance in tumors. Across the whole study: Cohort 1 was given 0.5 Gy per fraction every 2 weeks, for 6.5 Gy total. Aspirin was administered orally at 300 mg daily for four cycles, commencing on cycle 1 day 1. Dosing for Cohort 2 consisted of 1 Gy per fraction every two weeks, reaching a total of 13 Gy over 26 weeks.

Germline trimming cut 6 bases from V and 0 bases from J; bases unmatched to any gene: 5. The germline V gene encodes CDR1 DFQATT and CDR2 SNEGSKA (reference sequence). This CDR3 is built from 14 residues. The time point here: after trial treatment. Treatment denoted: LDRT plus nivolumab, ipilimumab, low-dose cyclophosphamide and aspirin (RACIN trial). Nivolumab, ipilimumab, aspirin, low-dose cyclophosphamide and low-dose radiotherapy were all administered to the donors. The sample consisted of PBMCs, taken after low-dose radiotherapy plus immunotherapy. The J gene is TRBJ2-3, the V gene TRBV20-1; 8 bases agree with TRBD2. This receptor was identified in a male donor with prostate cancer. Written as DNA, the CDR3 is TGCAGTGCCATTAGCGGGGTGAGCACAGATACGCAGTATTTT. This sequence encodes CSAISGVSTDTQYF.